The text below deals with one T cell receptor beta chain. Which antigen it targets is not known. One base away there is no much larger clone; base qualities are not given. The CDR3 holds 15 amino acids from the cysteine to the phenylalanine. The read is trimmed to its CDR3 DNA, 45 bases read in frame from base 1. The junction carries 12 bases between V and J, which are trimmed by 4 bases and 0 bases respectively. The germline V gene yields MNHEY for CDR1 and SVGEGT for CDR2. This specimen belongs to a study of CD8 T cells in ankylosing spondylitis (dated by TCRdb to 2016 to 2017). As for the study more broadly: The study set out to find disease-linked TCR variants by profiling T cell receptor beta repertoires in ankylosing spondylitis patients and healthy donors. In total, the full study cohort was made up of roughly 100 healthy donors and about two dozen ankylosing spondylitis patients. Peripheral blood samples were taken, and synovial fluid was additionally collected from ankylosing spondylitis patients.

Summary of the overall study and its limitations: In peripheral blood, the disease-linked clones were found at relatively low frequencies and had a CD8+ phenotype. Significant enrichment of the disease-linked clones was reported in matched synovial fluid samples from ankylosing spondylitis patients. Some motif variants had previously been reported in the synovial fluid and blood of reactive arthritis patients, which suggests shared mechanisms of disease initiation. A TCR beta motif of eight highly homologous amino acid variants appeared characteristic of blood from ankylosing spondylitis patients.

Reads for this sample came from an Illumina HiSeq 2500. Quantitative 5'-RACE with molecular barcodes was used to prepare TCR beta libraries. The authors' analysis ran thus. Disease-linked TCR variants were identified with a new computational method built on a probabilistic model of VDJ rearrangement. Through fastp at Q25 and MiXCR, TCRdb rebuilt clones from the public reads, retaining in-frame beta chains. Rows matching on CDR3 protein sequence are summarized as one entry with the most common DNA and genes. The V and J calls and clone size come from TCRdb's table, not from the authors' own analysis. This sample lists roughly 230,000 distinct CDR3 sequences; roughly 8.2% were detected once. The top ten constitute more than 4.5% of the sample.

The sample comprised blood, either unsorted or a sorted T cell fraction (not recorded which). This clonotype was sampled from a female donor with ankylosing spondylitis or in good health (not recorded which). The chain links TRBV6-2 or TRBV6-3 with TRBJ2-5, and possibly TRBD2, on 5 matching bases. The CDR3 loop reads CASSFSTGYQETQYF. The nucleotide sequence reads as follows: TGTGCCAGCAGTTTCTCAACGGGGTACCAAGAGACCCAGTACTTC.